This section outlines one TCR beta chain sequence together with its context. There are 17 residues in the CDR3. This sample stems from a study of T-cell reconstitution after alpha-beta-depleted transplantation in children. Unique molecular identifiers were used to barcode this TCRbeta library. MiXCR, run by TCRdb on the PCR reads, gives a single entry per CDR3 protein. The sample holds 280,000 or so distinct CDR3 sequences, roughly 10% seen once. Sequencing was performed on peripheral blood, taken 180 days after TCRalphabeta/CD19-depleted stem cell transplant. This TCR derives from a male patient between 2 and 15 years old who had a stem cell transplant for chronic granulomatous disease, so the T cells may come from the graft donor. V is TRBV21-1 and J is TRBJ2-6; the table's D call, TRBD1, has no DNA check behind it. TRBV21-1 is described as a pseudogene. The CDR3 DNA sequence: TGTGCCAGCAGAGATGACAGGGTGAACTCTGGGGCCAACGTCCTGACTTTC. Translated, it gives CASRDDRVNSGANVLTF.